This T cell receptor (beta chain) was recovered during a study of CD8 T cells in Susac syndrome. CDR1 MNHNY and CDR2 SVGAGI come from the germline V gene (reference sequence). J was trimmed by 2 bases and V by 11 bases; bases with no gene match: 4. This CDR3 is built from 13 residues. This clonotype was seen only once. With random hexamers, reverse transcription was performed on about 0.5 to 1 ug of RNA. An immunoSEQ multiplex PCR amplified TCR beta CDR3 over 54 Vbeta and 13 Jbeta. TCRdb re-analysed the immunoSEQ multiplex PCR reads in MiXCR, keeping a single row per CDR3 protein. The data show around 160,000 distinct CDR3 sequences, just over 90% seen once.

The clonotype comes from a human donor in good health. Sequencing was carried out using CD4+ T cells from PBMCs. This chain links TRBV6-6 with TRBJ1-3; the match to TRBD1 covers 9 bases. CDR3 in amino acids: CAGGQGAGNTIYF. CDR3 nucleotides: TGTGCCGGGGGACAGGGCGCTGGAAACACCATATATTTT.